These T cell receptor beta chains were read from a single sample in a study of beta chain features in type 1 diabetes. The table came from immunoSEQ multiplex PCR; TCRdb's copy has only in-frame clones and leaves some out. The sample has 150,000 to 200,000 clones; roughly 65% are singletons. The sequenced material came from naive CD4+ T cells from blood. All receptors come from a man younger than 40 with type 1 diabetes. Each CDR3 is given with its conserved first and last residue. A D gene is named only where the DNA matches it firmly. The size field is filled for only some rows; it gives once, few, many or a size class.

-,TRBJ2-6,TRBV10-3,-,TGTGCCATCGGGGACGGGGCTGAGGCCAACGTCCTGACTTTC,CAIGDGAEANVLTF
-,TRBJ2-3,TRBV29-1,-,TGCAGCGTTGGTAGGGATACGCAGTATTTT,CSVGRDTQYF
few,TRBJ2-2,TRBV29-1,-,TGCAGCGTGACGAAAACAGCCACCGGGGAGCTGTTTTTT,CSVTKTATGELFF
-,TRBJ2-3,TRBV25-1,TRBD2,TGTGCCAGCAGTTCGGGGACTAGCGGATTCACAGATACGCAGTATTTT,CASSSGTSGFTDTQYF
few,TRBJ1-2,TRBV2,-,TGTGCCAGCAGTGAAGTGGGAAACTATGGCTACACCTTC,CASSEVGNYGYTF
-,TRBJ2-3,TRBV2,-,TGTGCCAGCAGGCCCGGGCTACCCTCGGCAGATACGCAGTATTTT,CASRPGLPSADTQYF
-,TRBJ1-1,TRBV9,TRBD1,TGTGCCAGCAGCGGGAGACAGGGAGAAAACACTGAAGCTTTCTTT,CASSGRQGENTEAFF
-,TRBJ2-3,TRBV29-1,-,TGCAGCGTTCGGAGGGCCCCGAGGGATACGCAGTATTTT,CSVRRAPRDTQYF
-,TRBJ2-7,TRBV4-3,-,TGCGCCAGCAGCCAAGACAGGACCTACGAGCAGTACTTC,CASSQDRTYEQYF
few,TRBJ2-2,TRBV9,-,TGTGCCAGCAGCCCTGTTGGAGGGGTGTACACCGGGGAGCTGTTTTTT,CASSPVGGVYTGELFF
-,TRBJ2-3,TRBV4-1,-,TGCGCCAGCAGCCAAGACTCGGATACGCAGTATTTT,CASSQDSDTQYF
few,TRBJ2-5,TRBV29-1,TRBD1,TGCAGCGTTGAAGTTTCTGACAGGGTGGTTTACTTC,CSVEVSDRVVYF
few,TRBJ2-1,TRBV30,-,TGTGCCTGGAGTGATTTGAATGAGCAGTTCTTC,CAWSDLNEQFF
few,TRBJ2-3,TRBV5-4,TRBD1,TGTGCCAGCAGCCTACAGGGGAGCACCACAGATACGCAGTATTTT,CASSLQGSTTDTQYF
few,TRBJ2-1,TRBV20-1,TRBD1,TGCAGTGCTAAAGACAGGGATGAGCAGTTCTTC,CSAKDRDEQFF
-,TRBJ2-1,TRBV15,-,TGTGCCACCAGCAGAGATCTTGGGGTCTACAATGAGCAGTTCTTC,CATSRDLGVYNEQFF
-,TRBJ1-5,TRBV7-2,-,TGTGCCAGCAGCCTCCGACAGGTCAATCAGCCCCAGCATTTT,CASSLRQVNQPQHF
once,TRBJ2-1,TRBV6-5,-,TGTGCCAGCAGTTATGCCGGAAAGCAGTTCTTC,CASSYAGKQFF
-,TRBJ2-3,TRBV29-1,-,TGCAGCGTTGCTGCGGGCGGGAAAGGAGATACGCAGTATTTT,CSVAAGGKGDTQYF
-,TRBJ1-2,TRBV7-2,-,TGTGCCAGCAGCTTATTTAGGGTGACAGGCAGCTACACCTTC,CASSLFRVTGSYTF
few,TRBJ2-1,TRBV28,-,TGTGCCAGCAGTTACAACCTAGAGCAGTTCTTC,CASSYNLEQFF
-,TRBJ1-4,TRBV23-1,-,TGCGCCAGCAGGGGTTACGGCAAAAAACTGTTTTTT,CASRGYGKKLFF